This T cell receptor beta chain is from a study of blood T cell repertoires in COVID-19 (dated by TCRdb to between 2020 and 2021). At the level of the whole study: Recovered participants in ImmuneRACE Cohort 3 were defined as having two consecutive negative NP/OP PCR tests, clearance from a healthcare professional, or resolution of symptoms. Samples covering the acute and convalescent phases of COVID-19 were provided by collaborators in the United States, Italy and Spain. The prospective study material was composed of cDNA or gDNA derived from T cells, B-cell-depleted T cells, or PBMCs. HLA class I and class II types, where available, came from metadata supplied by the sample provider rather than from assay-based typing. The repertoires were made available in a free public database intended to serve as a resource for research on the immune response to SARS-CoV-2. Deeply sampled blood TCRbeta repertoires from subjects exposed to, actively infected with, or recovered from COVID-19 were included in the dataset. The samples were drawn from two sources: the first 160 participants of the ongoing ImmuneRACE study, and 1,000 to 1,500 subjects contributed by 6 global collaborators. The sample metadata nearly always contained a de-identified subject ID, COVID-19 status, age in years and sex.

In regard to this clone: The antigen it recognizes is unknown. Base qualities are missing; no much larger clone stands one base away.

Trimming removed 1 base from V and 2 bases from J, leaving 5 bases between the germline ends. Reading from cysteine to phenylalanine, the CDR3 counts 12 amino acids. CDR3 DNA is the only sequence kept; it has 36 bases, read in frame from the first base. The germline V gene (reference sequence) supplies CDR1 GTSNPN and CDR2 SVGIG. General conclusions and limits of the study: How much clinical and demographic metadata was included differed by source and by participant, and the metadata was provided uncurated.

TCRbeta CDR3 regions were amplified from genomic DNA using the immunoSEQ Assay, a bias-controlled multiplex PCR. The authors' analysis ran thus. Nucleated cell counts per sample were estimated from amplification of reference gene primers within the assay. To quantify the absolute abundance of each unique TCRbeta CDR3 rearrangement, sequence reads were collapsed and filtered. For each sample, productive Simpson clonality was calculated by taking the square root of Simpson's diversity index across productive rearrangements. This is the immuneACCESS table as TCRdb keeps it, with only in-frame sequences that have V and J called. A part of the clones is gone; compared with another copy, unresolved V genes explain less than half, and the rest is unexplained. That table furnishes V, J and clone size, whereas the DNA furnished D and trimming. The table for this sample lists hundreds of thousands of clones; more than 70% of them were counted only once. Of the sample, 2% to 2.5% is held by the ten largest clones.

Participants in the prospective study were aged roughly 18 to 95 years, lived in about two dozen United States geographic areas, and enrolled through a virtual design. In the prospective study, participants were assigned to cohorts based on the clinical history participants reported in a screening survey and a study questionnaire. In the prospective study, whole blood, serum and a nasopharyngeal or oropharyngeal swab were collected from each participant by mobile phlebotomists. Over a roughly 2-month period, participants in the prospective study had the option of providing additional blood draws and questionnaires. Before DNA extraction, blood samples from the prospective study were shipped at room temperature or frozen.

The rearrangement joined TRBV30 to TRBJ1-1; the D gene identity is not certain. The sequence was obtained from a woman aged 60-75 years in a cohort exposed to, infected with or recovered from COVID-19 (not recorded which). Sequencing used PBMCs or T cells enriched from blood (not recorded which). The CDR3 is CAWSGGNTEAFF. The bases read TGTGCCTGGAGTGGCGGTAACACTGAAGCTTTCTTT. The full variable domain, with segments outside the CDR3 supplied by the reference TRBV30 and TRBJ1-1 proteins, appears as SQTIHQWPATLVQPVGSPLSLECTVEGTSNPNLYWYRQAAGRGLQLLFYSVGIGQISSEVPQNLSASRPQDRQFILSSKKLLLSDSGFYLCAWSGGNTEAFFGQGTRLTVV.